This TCR beta chain came from a study of T cells after yellow fever vaccination. Between the trimmed V and J ends, which lost 8 bases and 5 bases, there was a span of 9 bases. The CDR3 totals 11 residues. One entry per CDR3 protein results from TCRdb running MiXCR on the 5' RACE reads. Found here are 600,000 to 750,000 distinct CDR3 sequences, approximately 13% of them singletons; the top ten hold more than 13%. Whole-study results and caveats: High-abundance clonotypes from the bulk population could contaminate FACS-sorted repertoires.

In this sample, this clonotype turned up a few times. The antigen is not known. The chain is built from TRBV12-3 or TRBV12-4 and TRBJ2-5; D is unclear. This specimen was PBMCs, taken on the day of the yellow fever booster vaccination. The TCR originated in a man aged 25-45 years who received the YFV17D yellow fever vaccine. The CDR3 here is CASAARETQYF. CDR3 coding DNA: TGTGCCAGCGCCGCCAGGGAGACCCAGTACTTC.